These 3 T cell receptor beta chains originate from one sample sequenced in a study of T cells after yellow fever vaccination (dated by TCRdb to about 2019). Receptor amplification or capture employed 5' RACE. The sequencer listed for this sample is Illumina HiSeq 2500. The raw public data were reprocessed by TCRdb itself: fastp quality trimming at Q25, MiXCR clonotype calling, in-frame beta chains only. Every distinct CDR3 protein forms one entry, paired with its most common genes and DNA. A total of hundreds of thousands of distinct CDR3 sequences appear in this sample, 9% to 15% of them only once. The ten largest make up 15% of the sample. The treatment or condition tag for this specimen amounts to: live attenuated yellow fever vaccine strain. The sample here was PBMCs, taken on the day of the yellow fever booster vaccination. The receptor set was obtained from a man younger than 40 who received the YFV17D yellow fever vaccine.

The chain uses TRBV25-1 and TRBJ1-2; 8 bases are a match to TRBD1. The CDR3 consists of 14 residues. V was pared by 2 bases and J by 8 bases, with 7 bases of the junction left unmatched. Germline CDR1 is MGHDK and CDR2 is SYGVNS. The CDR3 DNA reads TGTGCCAGCAGTGAAGGCCAGGGGGCTGAGGGCTACACCTTC. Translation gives CASSEGQGAEGYTF.

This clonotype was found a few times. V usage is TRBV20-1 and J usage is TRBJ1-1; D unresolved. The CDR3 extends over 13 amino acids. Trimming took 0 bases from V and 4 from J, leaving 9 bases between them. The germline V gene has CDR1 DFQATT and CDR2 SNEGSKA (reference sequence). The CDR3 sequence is CSARDMSLTEAFF. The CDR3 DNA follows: TGCAGTGCTAGAGATATGAGCCTCACTGAAGCTTTCTTT.

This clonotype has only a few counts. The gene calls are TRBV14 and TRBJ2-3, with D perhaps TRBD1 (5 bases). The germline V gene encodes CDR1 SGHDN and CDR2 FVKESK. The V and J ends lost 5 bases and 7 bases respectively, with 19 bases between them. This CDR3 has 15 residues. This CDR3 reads CASSSQGPERNTQYF. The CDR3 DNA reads TGTGCCAGCAGCTCCCAGGGTCCGGAACGCAATACGCAGTATTTT.